This TCR beta chain was sequenced during a study of blood T cell repertoires in COVID-19 (TCRdb year 2020). Describing the broader study: Samples covering the acute and convalescent phases of COVID-19 were provided by collaborators in the United States, Italy and Spain. Samples came from the ongoing ImmuneRACE study (first 160 participants) plus 1,254 subjects from 6 global collaborators. The repertoires were released in a freely available public database intended as a resource for research on the immune response to SARS-CoV-2. The dataset comprised deeply sampled blood TCRbeta repertoires from subjects exposed to, actively infected with, or recovered from COVID-19. Sample metadata almost always included a de-identified subject ID, COVID-19 status, age in years and sex. The material from the prospective study consisted of cDNA or gDNA derived from T cells, B-cell-depleted T cells, or PBMCs. Where HLA class I and class II types were available, the types were taken from metadata supplied by the sample provider, not from assay-based typing.

In regard to this clone: Its antigen specificity is not known. No much larger clonotype is one base removed from it; base qualities were not supplied.

Here is what the overall study found, with its caveats: The amount of clinical and demographic metadata varied by source and participant and was provided uncurated.

Ends trimmed: V by 4 bases, J by 4 bases; bases unmatched to a gene: 7. From a lookup of the germline V gene (reference sequence), CDR1 and CDR2 are LGHDT and YNNKEL. Counted from cysteine to phenylalanine, this CDR3 has 15 amino acids. CDR3 DNA is the only sequence kept; it has 45 bases, read in frame from the first base. Whole blood was collected in K2EDTA tubes by collaborating institutions according to the institutions' own protocols. For TCRbeta analysis, collaborators shipped samples as frozen whole blood, isolated PBMCs, or DNA extracted from either of those sample types. TCRbeta CDR3 regions were amplified from genomic DNA by means of the immunoSEQ Assay, a bias-controlled multiplex PCR. Concerning the study's data processing: The number of nucleated cells in each sample was estimated from the amplification of reference gene primers within the assay. Sequence reads were collapsed and filtered to measure the absolute abundance of every unique TCRbeta CDR3 rearrangement. Productive Simpson clonality was computed per sample as the square root of Simpson's diversity index over productive rearrangements. In its TCRdb copy, this immuneACCESS table keeps in-frame sequences only and misses some clones. Where compared with another copy, unresolved V genes explain less than half of these, and the others have no known cause. V and J calls and clone size are copied from that table; D and trimming were computed from the DNA. In this sample the table shows 100,000 or so clones, 87% of which occur a single time. The top ten constitute 11% of the sample.

The receptor chain draws on TRBV3-1 (or the pseudogene TRBV3-2) and TRBJ1-5; TRBD1 aligns with 7 central bases. The sequence was obtained from a woman aged 25 to 45 with acute or convalescent COVID-19. The source material was peripheral blood. Here is the DNA: TGTGCCAGCAGCCGAACAGGGGAAAGGAATCAGCCCCAGCATTTT. Its protein reads: CASSRTGERNQPQHF.